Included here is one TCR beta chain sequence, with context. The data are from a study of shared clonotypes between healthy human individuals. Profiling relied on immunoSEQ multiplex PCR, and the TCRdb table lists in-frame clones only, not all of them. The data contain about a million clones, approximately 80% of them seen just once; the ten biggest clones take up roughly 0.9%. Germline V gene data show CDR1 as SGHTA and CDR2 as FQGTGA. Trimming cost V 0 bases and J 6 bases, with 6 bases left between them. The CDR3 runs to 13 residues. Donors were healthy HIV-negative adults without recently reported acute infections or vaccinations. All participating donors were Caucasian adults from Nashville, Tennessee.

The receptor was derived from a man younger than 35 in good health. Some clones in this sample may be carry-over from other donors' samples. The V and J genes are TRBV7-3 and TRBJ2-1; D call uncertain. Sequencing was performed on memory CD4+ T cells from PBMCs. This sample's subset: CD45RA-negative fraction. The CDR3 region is CASSLTRSNEQFF. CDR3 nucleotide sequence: TGTGCCAGCAGCTTAACTCGCAGCAATGAGCAGTTCTTC. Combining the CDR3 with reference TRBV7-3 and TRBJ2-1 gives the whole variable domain GAGVSQTPSNKVTEKGKYVELRCDPISGHTALYWYRQSLGQGPEFLIYFQGTGAADDSGLPNDRFFAVRPEGSVSTLKIQRTERGDSAVYLCASSLTRSNEQFFGPGTRLTVL.